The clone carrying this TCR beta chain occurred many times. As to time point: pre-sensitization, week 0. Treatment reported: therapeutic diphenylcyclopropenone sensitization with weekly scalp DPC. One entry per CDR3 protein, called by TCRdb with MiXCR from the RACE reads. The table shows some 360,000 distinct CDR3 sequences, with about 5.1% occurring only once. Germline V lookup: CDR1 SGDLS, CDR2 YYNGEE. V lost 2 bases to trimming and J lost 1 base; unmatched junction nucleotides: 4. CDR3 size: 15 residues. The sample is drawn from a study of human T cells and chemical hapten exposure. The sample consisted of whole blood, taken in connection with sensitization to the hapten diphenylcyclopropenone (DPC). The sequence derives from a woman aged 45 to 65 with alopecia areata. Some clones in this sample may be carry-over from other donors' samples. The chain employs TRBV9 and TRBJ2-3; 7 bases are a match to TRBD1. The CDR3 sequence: CASSVDRVRTDTQYF. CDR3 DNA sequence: TGTGCCAGCAGCGTCGACAGGGTTCGCACAGATACGCAGTATTTT.